The present T cell receptor (beta chain) was sequenced within a study of shared clonotypes between healthy human individuals (dated by TCRdb to the early 2020s). In terms of the full investigation: A few men and two women, aged 18 to 49 years, made up the cohort. To estimate repertoire size and how much clonotype sharing occurs between individuals, the study deeply sequenced the blood TCR repertoires of roughly 5 healthy adults. Each donor's leukapheresis produced roughly between roughly 0.85 and 9.5 billion PBMCs. Libraries were prepared and TCR repertoires were sequenced by different laboratories using diverse techniques, in order to increase sequencing depth and limit assay-specific biases. Per donor, three plates each were used for CD4 naive and CD4 memory, two for CD8 naive, and one for CD8 memory.

Using the deep immunoSEQ assay, multiplex PCR amplified TCR CDR3 regions from genomic DNA. Genomic DNA extracted from each cell subset was distributed evenly over all wells of several immunoSEQ 96-well plates, and each plate served as one replicate. For sorted subsets, each replicate PCR was loaded with about 0.2 ug genomic DNA, equivalent to about 33,000 T cell genomes. Purified libraries were measured with a Qubit 3.0 fluorometer, size-checked on a Bioanalyzer 2100, and measured again with the KAPA Library Quantification kit. Each immunoSEQ 96-well plate was sequenced on its own single-read 150-cycle Illumina NextSeq 550 flow cell. The authors' pipeline ran thus. Because only junctional sequences without quality scores were contained in the immunoSEQ output, filtering matching that applied to full-length reads could not be performed. Sequences were annotated with PyIR, a Python wrapper for IgBLAST v1.9, using IMGT germline references to assign V/J genes and CDR3. Reads with weak V/J assignments (E-value above 1e-6), missing CDR3, stop codons, out-of-frame junctions, or ambiguous translated residues were removed. V3J clonotypes were defined as sequences sharing an identical inferred V gene, J gene, and CDR3 amino acid sequence. Percentage overlap between repertoires was calculated by dividing the number of shared unique clonotypes by the size of the smaller repertoire. RTK rarefaction, the Chao1 estimator, and Recon v2.1 estimates of unobserved clonotypes were used to assess repertoire richness. OLGA was used to compute generation probabilities for all TCRbeta clonotypes that the gDNA method yielded from a handful of donors. Imported from immuneACCESS, the table was reduced by TCRdb to in-frame sequences with V and J called. These copies leave out some clones; in studies compared against another copy, an unresolved V gene accounts for under half, and the cause of the remainder is not known. For V, J and clone size, that table is used; D and trimming come from the DNA. The sample includes roughly 760,000 clones, with around 74% observed a single time. The leading ten clones occupy under 2% of the sample.

Donors were healthy HIV-negative adults with no recently reported acute infections or vaccinations. Every donor was a Caucasian adult living in Nashville, Tennessee, USA. CD4+ T cells were enriched by magnetic negative selection; naive cells were then positively selected on CD45RA, and the negative fraction formed the memory subset. After blood collection by leukapheresis, PBMCs were isolated using Ficoll-Histopaque density gradient centrifugation and then cryopreserved in the vapor phase of liquid nitrogen. Purity and quantity of every magnetically sorted T cell population were checked by analytical flow cytometry. Genomic DNA was isolated from every sorted fraction and measured by UV absorbance on a Nanodrop 2000c. Worth noting for this clone: Its antigen remains unidentified. No base quality information exists; no much larger clone differs at one position.

As encoded in the germline V gene, CDR1 is MDHEN while CDR2 is SYDVKM. V is cut back by 6 bases and J by 6 bases, with 10 bases in the junction unmatched. From its cysteine to its phenylalanine, the CDR3 spans 15 amino acids. The CDR3 DNA has 45 bases and is translated from base 1. Broad study findings and their caveats: Larger estimated clonotype richness was generally found for naive subsets than for memory subsets. Higher generation probabilities were observed for clonotypes shared by all four sorted-subset donors than for non-shared clonotypes. Incomplete sequencing was indicated by rarefaction of sorted-subset datasets, despite the large sequencing depth. Because the study included only a small number of donors, the genetic and exposure-history diversity represented was limited. Based on pairwise subsampling, the degree of clonotype sharing among donors was expected to be affected by sequencing depth. Across a handful of donors, approximately 5% of naive CD4, roughly 3.5% of naive CD8, 2% to 2.5% of memory CD4, and approximately 0.4% of memory CD8 clonotypes were shared. Only blood was sampled, and tissue TCR repertoires likely differ from those in blood.

The specimen sequenced was memory CD4+ T cells sorted from blood. The cell subset or site label of this sample denotes: CD45RA-negative fraction. The rearrangement combines TRBV28 with TRBJ2-3, and 9 junction bases match TRBD2. The sequence came from a woman aged 30 to 39 in good health. The DNA is as follows: TGTGCCAGCAGCTTCAGGACTAGCGTCTGGGATACGCAGTATTTT. It specifies CASSFRTSVWDTQYF.